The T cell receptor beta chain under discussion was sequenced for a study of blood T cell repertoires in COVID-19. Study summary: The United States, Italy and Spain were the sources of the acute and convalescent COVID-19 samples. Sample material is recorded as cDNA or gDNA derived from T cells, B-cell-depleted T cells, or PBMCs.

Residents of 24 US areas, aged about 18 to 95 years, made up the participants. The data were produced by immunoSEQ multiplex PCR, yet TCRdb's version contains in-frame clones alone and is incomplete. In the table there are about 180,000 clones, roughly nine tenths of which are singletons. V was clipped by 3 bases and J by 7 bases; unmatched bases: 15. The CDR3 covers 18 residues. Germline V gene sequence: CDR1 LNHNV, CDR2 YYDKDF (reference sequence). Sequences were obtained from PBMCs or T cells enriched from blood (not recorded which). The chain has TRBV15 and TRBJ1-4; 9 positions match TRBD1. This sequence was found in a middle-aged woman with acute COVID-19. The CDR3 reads CATSSANRGRPSGEKLFF. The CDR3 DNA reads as TGTGCCACCAGCAGTGCGAACAGGGGGCGACCTTCGGGTGAAAAACTGTTTTTT.